Below are 15 T cell receptor beta chains sequenced from a single sample in a study of CD8+CD57+ T cells in acquired aplastic anemia. The use of genomic DNA as template underpinned the TCR beta VDJ and CDR3 profiling. TCRdb itself ran the reads through MiXCR, one entry per CDR3 protein. The profile shows about 140,000 distinct CDR3 sequences, 41% of them singletons. Source material: sorted CD4+, CD8+, or CD8+CD57+ T cells (not recorded which) from PBMCs. The receptors derive from a human donor in good health, serving as a control.

The table lists this clonotype with many counts. The chain carries TRBV5-4 and TRBJ1-2; the D is unclear. Germline V gene sequence: CDR1 SGHNT, CDR2 YYREEE (reference sequence). The V gene lost 3 bases and the J gene lost 8 bases, with 11 bases spanning the gap. The CDR3 totals 12 residues. The CDR3 here is CASSSGPSGYTF. In DNA, the CDR3 is TGTGCCAGCAGCTCCGGACCGTCGGGCTACACCTTC.

CDR3 nucleotide sequence: TGTGCCACCAGCAGAGGGGGGGGACAGGGGGGCTCCTACGAGCAGTACTTC. Protein: CATSRGGGQGGSYEQYF. The chain employs TRBV15 and TRBJ2-7, with TRBD1 matching 11 bases. Germline CDR1 LNHNV, CDR2 YYDKDF (reference sequence). Trimming took 1 base from V and 0 from J; bases not matched to a gene: 5. The CDR3 spans 17 residues.

The chain employs TRBV2 and TRBJ2-5; 10 positions match TRBD2. The CDR3 is made up of 14 amino acids. V lost 7 bases to trimming and J lost 5 bases; unmatched junction nucleotides: 7. Germline values: CDR1 SNHLY, CDR2 FYNNEI. The CDR3 region is CASTLGLASETQYF. CDR3 nucleotides: TGTGCCAGCACCTTGGGACTAGCGTCGGAGACCCAGTACTTC. Complete variable domain (other parts from reference TRBV2 and TRBJ2-5): EPEVTQTPSHQVTQMGQEVILRCVPISNHLYFYWYRQILGQKVEFLVSFYNNEISEKSEIFDDQFSVERPDGSNFTLKIRSTKLEDSAMYFCASTLGLASETQYFGPGTRLLVL.

Points on this clonotype: A read error may be the cause here, since a much bigger clone is one base away. V and J are TRBV12-3 or TRBV12-4 and TRBJ2-7; 7 bases are shared with TRBD2. This CDR3 is built from 13 residues. The CDR3 nucleotides are TGTGCCAGCAGTGGGACTACTCTTTACGAGCGGTACTTC. It yields the protein CASSGTTLYERYF.

The sample holds a few counts of this clonotype. One base away lies a much larger clone, so this may be a sequencing read error. This chain joins TRBV5-1 and TRBJ2-1; TRBD2 matches 9 bases. The CDR3 is 15 residues long. V was pared by 4 bases and J by 6 bases, with 8 bases of the junction left unmatched. The germline V gene has CDR1 SGHRS and CDR2 YFSETQ. This CDR3 reads CASSRGLARVNEQFF. The CDR3 bases are TGCGCCAGCAGCAGAGGACTAGCGCGAGTCAATGAGCAGTTCTTC.

As concerns this clonotype: Germline and junction disagree at one end, which may indicate a read error. V gene TRBV20-1 combines with J gene TRBJ2-3; possibly TRBD2 for D (5 bases). CDR1 is DFQATT, CDR2 SNEGSKA, per germline (reference sequence). The CDR3 sequence is 12 residues long. The chain's CDR3 is CSATPSTDMQYF. CDR3 sequence (DNA): TGCAGTGCGACCCCTAGCACGGATATGCAGTATTTT.

This clonotype was recorded once. This chain joins TRBV9 and TRBJ2-1, with TRBD1 as a possible D gene (5 bases). V was shortened by 0 bases and J by 3 bases, with 7 bases between the two germline ends. Germline V gives CDR1 SGDLS, CDR2 YYNGEE. The CDR3 spans 14 residues. The CDR3 DNA reads as TGTGCCAGCAGCGTAGACCAGGGCTACAATGAGCAGTTCTTC. This translates into CASSVDQGYNEQFF.

Details on this clonotype: This CDR3 is missing its conserved last phenylalanine or tryptophan, likely due to a read error. The chain combines TRBV10-3 with TRBJ1-6, with TRBD1 as a possible D gene (6 bases). CDR1 is ENHRY, CDR2 SYGVKD, per germline. This CDR3 is 16 amino acids long. Trimming removed 6 bases from V and 0 bases from J, with 12 bases in between. The CDR3 loop reads CAIRGGQSSYNSPLHI. The CDR3 region has the DNA TGTGCCATCAGGGGGGGCCAAAGCTCCTATAATTCACCCCTCCACATT.

This clonotype was counted many times. As DNA, the CDR3 is TGTGCCAGTAGTATACCCGTCTCTGGGGAAGCTTTCTTT. Protein: CASSIPVSGEAFF. V and J are TRBV19 and TRBJ1-1, with D uncertain. This CDR3 contains 13 residues. Germline loops: CDR1 LNHDA, CDR2 SQIVND (reference sequence). The V end was cut by 2 bases, the J end by 8 bases, with 12 bases between.

This clonotype was seen a handful of times. This chain joins TRBV3-1 and TRBJ1-2, with TRBD1 as a possible D gene (5 bases). V shed 7 bases and J shed 6 bases, with 15 bases lying between them. The germline gives CDR1 LGHDT, CDR2 YNNKEL (reference sequence). The CDR3 totals 13 residues. CDR3 in DNA: TGTGCCAGCACCCCCGGGACGGTTCATGGCTACACCTTC. This gives the protein CASTPGTVHGYTF.

This clonotype showed up many times. The chain carries TRBV7-2 and TRBJ2-3; D unclear. This CDR3 is 13 amino acids long. Trimming stripped 4 bases from V and 4 bases from J, with 9 bases between. In germline, CDR1 is SGHTA, CDR2 FQGNSA. CDR3 loop: CASSSRFADTQYF. In nucleotides, the CDR3 is TGTGCCAGCAGCTCGCGTTTCGCAGATACGCAGTATTTT.

The CDR3 spells CASSTGTGGFGYTF. The CDR3 nucleotides read TGTGCCAGCAGCACCGGGACAGGGGGGTTTGGCTACACCTTC. V gene TRBV5-6 combines with J gene TRBJ1-2, with 11 nucleotides matching TRBD1. The CDR3 runs to 14 residues. The V gene end was trimmed by 4 bases and the J gene end by 7 bases; junction bases not matched to a gene: 6. CDR1 is SGHDT and CDR2 is YYEEEE in the germline V gene.

In its sample, this clonotype was seen many times. This chain links TRBV18 with TRBJ2-1, with unresolved D. The CDR3 runs to 15 residues. Deletions cut 2 bases from V and 8 bases from J, with 16 bases between. The germline CDR1 and CDR2 sequences are KGHSH and LQKENI. The CDR3 protein is CASSPGSSWVDEQFF. CDR3 coding DNA: TGTGCCAGCTCACCAGGCAGCTCCTGGGTCGATGAGCAGTTCTTC.

The V call is TRBV7-8, the J call TRBJ2-7; tentative D call: TRBD2 (6 bases). Trimming removed 5 bases at V and 3 bases at J, with 11 bases between. The germline V gene encodes CDR1 SGHVS and CDR2 FQNEAQ. This CDR3 region has 13 residues. This CDR3 is CASSRGVYYEQYF. CDR3 sequence (DNA): TGTGCCAGCAGCCGCGGGGTGTACTACGAGCAGTACTTC.

Turning to this clonotype: A much larger clone lies one base from this, so it may be a read error. The CDR3 DNA reads TGTGCCAGCGCCAGAAAGGTCTGGGACAGGGATAAAATAAACACTGAAGCTTTCTTT. Residues: CASARKVWDRDKINTEAFF. The V gene is TRBV2, the J gene TRBJ1-1, with 9 bases matching TRBD1. The CDR3 is 19 amino acids. Per germline, CDR1 SNHLY and CDR2 FYNNEI. With V trimmed by 8 bases and J by 2 bases, 21 bases remained unmatched. Full variable domain (remainder filled in from reference TRBV2 and TRBJ1-1): EPEVTQTPSHQVTQMGQEVILRCVPISNHLYFYWYRQILGQKVEFLVSFYNNEISEKSEIFDDQFSVERPDGSNFTLKIRSTKLEDSAMYFCASARKVWDRDKINTEAFFGQGTRLTVV.